This TCR beta chain is drawn from a study of CXCR3-negative and CXCR3-positive naive CD8 T cells (dated by TCRdb to 2018 to 2020). Regarding the complete study: In total, 110 million to 150 million TRB reads were obtained, corresponding to roughly 1.5 +/- 0.3 million reads per library. Data from roughly eleven donors, pooled across two independent experiments, went into the diversity and physicochemical repertoire analyses. The TRBV-TRBJ cluster analysis covered naive subsets from about five donors and memory cells from 3 donors.

Points on this clonotype: The target of this receptor is not known.

The paper as a whole reports these results and caveats: Both naive subsets had comparably high repertoire diversity, while memory CD8+ T cells had much lower repertoire diversity. Surface CD5, linked to self-reactivity in mice, was comparable between naive subsets; TCR interaction strength was therefore also inferred from TRB CDR3 physicochemical properties. Compared with CXCR3-negative naive cells, CXCR3-positive naive cells had TRB CDR3s with higher hydrophobicity (lower Kidera factor 4), lower energy, and higher strength and volume indices. Naive CXCR3-negative and CXCR3-positive cells from the same donor showed similar TRBV-TRBJ usage, whereas memory cells showed distinct patterns. CXCR3 expression partially decreased after cryopreservation, so most assays used freshly isolated PBMCs.

Via the germline V gene, CDR1 is MDHEN and CDR2 SYDVKM. From the cysteine up to the phenylalanine, the CDR3 has a length of 18 residues. No DNA appears here. Each CD8+ T cell subset was flow-sorted in triplicate, and 250,000 to 350,000 cells per subset were placed directly into RLT lysis buffer. To keep memory contaminants out, a stringent definition of naive CD8+ T cells was applied: CD45RO-CCR7+CD27+CD95-. Using standard density gradient centrifugation, peripheral blood mononuclear cells were isolated from buffy coats. A FACSAria III was used to flow-sort naive CD8+ T cells into CXCR3-negative and CXCR3-positive populations. Total RNA was extracted from sorted cells using an RNeasy Mini Kit. The run used a NextSeq 550. The Human TCR Profiling Kit (MiLaboratory) was used to make UMI-labeled 5' RACE TRB cDNA libraries. cDNA synthesis used the entire amount of extracted RNA, and PCR amplification then used the entire amount of cDNA produced. Libraries were prepared in parallel using an identical number of PCR cycles. From the authors' description of their analysis: With a minimum of two reads required per UMI, MIGEC and MiXCR pulled out about 52,000 +/- 9,100 unique UMI-labeled TRB cDNA molecules from each library. An average of around 40,000 +/- 10,000 functional in-frame TRB CDR3 nucleotide clonotypes without stop codons was found per library. After downsampling to 5000 UMI-labeled TRB molecules per sample, diversity metrics, including normalized Shannon-Wiener and Chao1, were computed in VDJtools. VDJtools was used to calculate clonotype-size-weighted physicochemical properties of the central five CDR3 residues, namely interaction energy, strength, volume and Kidera factor 4. Reprocessed by TCRdb, the reads give a single entry per CDR3 protein sequence, without DNA. None of the V and J calls come from the authors' own analysis; TCRdb made them. This sample's clone table shows around 140,000 distinct CDR3 sequences. The ten largest clones capture less than 0.3% of the sample.

The TCR was taken from a human donor in good health. Some clones in this sample may be carry-over from other donors' samples. This chain joins TRBV28 to TRBJ2-3; the TCRdb D gene call, TRBD2, has no DNA to confirm it. Sequencing was carried out using naive CXCR3- CD8+ T cells from blood. The cell subset or site label on this specimen signifies: CD45RO-CCR7+CD27+CD95- naive CD8+ T cells lacking CXCR3 (TNR3-). CDR3 region: CASSSIAGGGASTDTQYF.